The subject of this entry is one T cell receptor (beta chain). The antigen remains undetermined. The germline V gene encodes CDR1 MNHNS and CDR2 SASEGT. Unmatched junction bases numbered 1, after V lost 7 bases and J lost 2 bases. The CDR3 covers 12 residues. This sample is drawn from a study of beta chain features in type 1 diabetes. Notes on the study in general: All four CD4+ subsets of Type 1 diabetes patients contained TCRB CDR3s that were moderately but significantly shorter.

Reverse transcribing all isolated RNA meant expressed TCRB transcripts were sequenced. Only in-frame clones appear in the TCRdb table, and some are missing; sequencing was by immunoSEQ multiplex PCR. The sample has approximately 730,000 clones; around 15% are singletons. This receptor was taken from a man aged 18 to 29 with type 1 diabetes. This chain links TRBV6-1 with TRBJ1-2, with TRBD1 identical over 7 bases. Material for sequencing was naive CD4+ T cells from blood. The CDR3 DNA follows: TGTGCCAGCATGACAGGGAACTATGGCTACACCTTC. The encoded protein is CASMTGNYGYTF.